This record concerns one TCR beta chain sequence. Its antigen is unidentified. CDR1 is LGHNT and CDR2 is FRNRAP in the germline V gene. After removal of 0 bases from V and 2 bases from J, the junction contained 9 bases not matched to a gene. The CDR3 length is 17 residues. TCR beta libraries used about 1.8 micrograms of genomic DNA from cryopreserved PBMCs. Generated by immunoSEQ multiplex PCR, the TCRdb table keeps only in-frame clones and is missing some. This table holds about 140,000 clones, 75% to 95% found once. These data originate in a study of cytotoxic CD8 clonotypes in ibrutinib-treated CLL. Study overall: Response was recorded as partial in 25 or so patients and complete in 2; at median approximately six years, approximately 15 remained remitted and approximately 12 had progressed. Treatment had run for a median roughly eleven months, range 6 to 36, when response samples were taken. Study-wide points: Baseline levels were approached again at progression, after clonality had risen at ibrutinib response.

The material was PBMCs, obtained after 12 months of ibrutinib treatment. This chain connects TRBV12-5 to TRBJ1-1; 7 bases line up with TRBD1. The clonotype originates from a human donor with chronic lymphocytic leukemia. CDR3 loop: CASGLVLGQALNTEAFF. CDR3 sequence (DNA): TGTGCTAGTGGTTTGGTACTCGGACAGGCCCTAAACACTGAAGCTTTCTTT.